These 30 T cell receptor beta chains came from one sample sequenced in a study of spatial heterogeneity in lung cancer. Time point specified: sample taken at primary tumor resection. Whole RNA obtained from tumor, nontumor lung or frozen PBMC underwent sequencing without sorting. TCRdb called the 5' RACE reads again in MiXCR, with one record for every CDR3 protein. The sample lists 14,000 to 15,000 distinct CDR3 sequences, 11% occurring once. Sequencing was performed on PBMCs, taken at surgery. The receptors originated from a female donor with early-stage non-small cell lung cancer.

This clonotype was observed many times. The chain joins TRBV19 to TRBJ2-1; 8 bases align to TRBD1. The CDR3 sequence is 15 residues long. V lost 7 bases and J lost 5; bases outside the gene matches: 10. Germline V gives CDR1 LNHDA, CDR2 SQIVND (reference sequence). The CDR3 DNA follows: TGTGCCAGTAAGGTCGGTGGGGACAGGAACAATGAGCAGTTCTTC. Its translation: CASKVGGDRNNEQFF.

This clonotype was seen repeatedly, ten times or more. The CDR3 sequence: CASSLGRIAKNIQYF. The CDR3 nucleotides read TGTGCCAGCAGTTTAGGGAGAATAGCCAAAAACATTCAGTACTTC. The V call is TRBV28, the J call TRBJ2-4; weak D call: TRBD2 (5 bases). Germline V gene lookup returns CDR1 MDHEN and CDR2 SYDVKM. This CDR3 has 15 residues. Trimming left V 2 bases short and J 0 bases short, with 8 bases between.

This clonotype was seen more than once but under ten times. This chain's CDR3 is CASTSSGGAGNEQFF. In DNA form, the CDR3 reads TGTGCCAGCACCTCCAGCGGGGGGGCGGGCAATGAGCAGTTCTTC. The chain carries TRBV12-3 or TRBV12-4 and TRBJ2-1; TRBD2 matches 10 bases. Losses at the gene ends were 7 bases for V and 6 bases for J; bases not matched to a gene: 9. The CDR3 sequence is 15 residues long.

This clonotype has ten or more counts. CDR3 bases: TGTGCCAGCAGCTCAACCGGGGGGACGGGAAACACCATATATTTT. It is translated as CASSSTGGTGNTIYF. The chain carries TRBV7-9 and TRBJ1-3; TRBD1 is a possible D gene (5 bases). Germline-derived CDR1 and CDR2 are SEHNR and FQNEAQ (reference sequence). Deletions cut 4 bases from V and 4 bases from J, with 14 bases between. The CDR3 consists of 15 residues.

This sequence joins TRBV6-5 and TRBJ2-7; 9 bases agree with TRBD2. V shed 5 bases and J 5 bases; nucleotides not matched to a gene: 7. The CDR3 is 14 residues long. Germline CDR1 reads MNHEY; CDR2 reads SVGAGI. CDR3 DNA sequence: TGTGCCAGCAGTGGGACTAGCCCTGTCCACGAGCAGTACTTC. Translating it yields CASSGTSPVHEQYF.

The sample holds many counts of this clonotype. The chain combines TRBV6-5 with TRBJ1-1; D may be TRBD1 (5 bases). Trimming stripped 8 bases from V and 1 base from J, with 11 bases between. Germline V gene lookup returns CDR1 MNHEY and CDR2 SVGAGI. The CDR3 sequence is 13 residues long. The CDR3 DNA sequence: TGTGCCAGCCGGGGGGGGTCGAACACTGAAGCTTTCTTT. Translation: CASRGGSNTEAFF.

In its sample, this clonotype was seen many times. The DNA of the CDR3 is TGTGCCAGCAGTTGGCGGTCGAGCAATCAGCCCCAGCATTTT. It is translated as CASSWRSSNQPQHF. V is TRBV27 and J is TRBJ1-5; D unresolved. V was shortened by 4 bases and J by 1 base, with 8 bases between the two germline ends. Germline lookup yields CDR1 MNHEY and CDR2 SMNVEV (reference sequence). This CDR3 is built from 14 residues.

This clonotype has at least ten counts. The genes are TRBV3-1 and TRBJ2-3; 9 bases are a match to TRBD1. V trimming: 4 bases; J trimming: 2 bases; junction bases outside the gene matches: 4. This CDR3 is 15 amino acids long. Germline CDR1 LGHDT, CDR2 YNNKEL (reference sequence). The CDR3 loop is CASSPRTGVTDTQYF. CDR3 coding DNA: TGTGCCAGCAGCCCGAGGACAGGGGTCACAGATACGCAGTATTTT.

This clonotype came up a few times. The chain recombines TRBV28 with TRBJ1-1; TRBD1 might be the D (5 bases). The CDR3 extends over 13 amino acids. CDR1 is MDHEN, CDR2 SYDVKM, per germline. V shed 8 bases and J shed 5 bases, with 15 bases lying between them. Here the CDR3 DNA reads TGTGCCAGCCGAGGGACGGCCTGGACTGAAGCTTTCTTT. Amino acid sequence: CASRGTAWTEAFF.

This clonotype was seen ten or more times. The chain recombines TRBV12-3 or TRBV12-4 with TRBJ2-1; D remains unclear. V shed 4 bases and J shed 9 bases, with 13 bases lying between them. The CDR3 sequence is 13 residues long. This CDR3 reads CASSSGVGIEQFF. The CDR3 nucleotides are TGTGCCAGCAGTTCCGGTGTGGGGATTGAGCAGTTCTTC.

CDR3 sequence: CASSQGTGLAYEQYF. The CDR3 bases are TGCGCCAGCAGCCAAGGGACAGGGTTGGCCTACGAGCAGTACTTC. V is TRBV4-1 and J is TRBJ2-7, with 8 bases fitting TRBD1. The CDR3 is 15 residues long. CDR1 MGHRA and CDR2 YSYEKL come from the germline V gene. The V segment lost 1 base and the J segment 2 bases; nucleotides outside the gene matches: 4.

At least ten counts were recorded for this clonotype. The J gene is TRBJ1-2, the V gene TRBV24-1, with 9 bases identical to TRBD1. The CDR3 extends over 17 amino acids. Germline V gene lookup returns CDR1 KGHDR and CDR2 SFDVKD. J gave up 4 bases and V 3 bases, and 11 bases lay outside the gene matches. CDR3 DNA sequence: TGTGCCACCAGTGATGCCCGAACGACAGGGGGTCTCTATGGCTACACCTTC. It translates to CATSDARTTGGLYGYTF.

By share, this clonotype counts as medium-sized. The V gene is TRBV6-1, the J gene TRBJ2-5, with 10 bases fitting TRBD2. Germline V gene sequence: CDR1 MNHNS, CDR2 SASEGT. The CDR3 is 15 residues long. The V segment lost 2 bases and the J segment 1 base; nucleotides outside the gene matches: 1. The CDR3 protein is CASSEQRGGQETQYF. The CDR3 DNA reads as TGTGCCAGCAGTGAACAGCGGGGGGGCCAAGAGACCCAGTACTTC.

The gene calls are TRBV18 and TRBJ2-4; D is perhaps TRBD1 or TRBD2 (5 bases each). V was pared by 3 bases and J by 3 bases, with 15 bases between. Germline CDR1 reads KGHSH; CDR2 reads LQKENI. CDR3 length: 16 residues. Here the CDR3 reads CASSPVPGPDKNIQYF. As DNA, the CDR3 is TGTGCCAGCTCACCTGTACCGGGACCAGACAAAAACATTCAGTACTTC.

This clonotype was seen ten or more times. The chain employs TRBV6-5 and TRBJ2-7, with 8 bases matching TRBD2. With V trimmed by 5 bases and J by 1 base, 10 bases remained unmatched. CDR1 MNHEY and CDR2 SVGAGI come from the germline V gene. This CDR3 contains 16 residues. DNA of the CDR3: TGTGCCAGCAGTCCCTATAGCGGGGAATTATCCTACGAGCAGTACTTC. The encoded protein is CASSPYSGELSYEQYF.

The CDR3: CASSPGTGRLNEQFF. CDR3 sequence (DNA): TGTGCCAGCAGCCCCGGGACAGGGCGCCTCAATGAGCAGTTCTTC. The chain combines TRBV7-9 with TRBJ2-1; 9 bases match TRBD1. The CDR3 contains 15 residues. V shed 5 bases and J 6 bases; nucleotides not matched to a gene: 8. Germline-derived CDR1 and CDR2 are SEHNR and FQNEAQ (reference sequence). Based on the CDR3 plus reference TRBV7-9 and TRBJ2-1, the full variable domain is DTGVSQNPRHKITKRGQNVTFRCDPISEHNRLYWYRQTLGQGPEFLTYFQNEAQLEKSRLLSDRFSAERPKGSFSTLEIQRTEQGDSAMYLCASSPGTGRLNEQFFGPGTRLTVL.

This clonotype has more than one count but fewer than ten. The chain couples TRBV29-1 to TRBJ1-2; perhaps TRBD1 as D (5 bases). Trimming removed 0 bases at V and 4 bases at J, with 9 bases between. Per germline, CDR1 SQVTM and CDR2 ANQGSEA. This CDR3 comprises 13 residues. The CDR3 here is CSVEDPGGYGYTF. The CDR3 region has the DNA TGCAGCGTTGAAGATCCCGGGGGCTATGGCTACACCTTC.

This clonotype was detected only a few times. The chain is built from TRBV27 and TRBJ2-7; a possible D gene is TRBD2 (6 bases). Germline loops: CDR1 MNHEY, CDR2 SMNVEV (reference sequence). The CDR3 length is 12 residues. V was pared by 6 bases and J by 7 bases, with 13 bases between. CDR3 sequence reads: CASSVAGGEQYF. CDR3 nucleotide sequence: TGTGCCAGCAGCGTCGCCGGGGGAGAGCAGTACTTC.

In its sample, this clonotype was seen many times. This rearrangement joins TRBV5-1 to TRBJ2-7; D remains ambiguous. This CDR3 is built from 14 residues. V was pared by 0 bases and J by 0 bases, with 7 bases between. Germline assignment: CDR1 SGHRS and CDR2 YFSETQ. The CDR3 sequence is CASSLVPNSYEQYF. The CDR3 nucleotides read TGCGCCAGCAGCTTGGTCCCCAACTCCTACGAGCAGTACTTC.

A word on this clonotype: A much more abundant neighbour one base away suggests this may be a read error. CDR3 loop: CASSSILAALQETQYF. The DNA for the CDR3 is TGTGCCAGCAGCTCGATACTAGCGGCACTCCAAGAGACCCAGTACTTC. The chain recombines TRBV7-2 with TRBJ2-5, with 8 nucleotides matching TRBD2. V shed 4 bases, J shed 1 base, and the junction held 8 bases outside the gene matches. The CDR3 totals 16 residues. Germline V gene sequence: CDR1 SGHTA, CDR2 FQGNSA.

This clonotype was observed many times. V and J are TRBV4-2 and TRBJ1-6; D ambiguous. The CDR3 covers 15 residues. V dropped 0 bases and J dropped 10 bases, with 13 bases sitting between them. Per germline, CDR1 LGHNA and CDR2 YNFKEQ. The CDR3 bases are TGTGCCAGCAGCCAAGAACGGTGGGGATCCTCACCCCTCCACTTT. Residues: CASSQERWGSSPLHF.

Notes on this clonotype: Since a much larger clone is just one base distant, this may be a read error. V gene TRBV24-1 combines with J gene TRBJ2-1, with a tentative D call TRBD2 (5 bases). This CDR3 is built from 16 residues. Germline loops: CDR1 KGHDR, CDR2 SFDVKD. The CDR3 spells CVTSEGIGSSYNEQFF. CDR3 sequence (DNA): TGTGTCACCAGTGAGGGTATTGGGAGCTCCTACAATGAGCAGTTCTTC.

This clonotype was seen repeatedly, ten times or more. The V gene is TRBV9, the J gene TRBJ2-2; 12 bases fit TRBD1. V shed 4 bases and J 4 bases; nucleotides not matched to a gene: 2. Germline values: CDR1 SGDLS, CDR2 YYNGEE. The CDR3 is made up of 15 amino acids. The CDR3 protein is CASSRGQGATGELFF. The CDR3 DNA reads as TGTGCCAGCAGCAGGGGACAGGGGGCCACCGGGGAGCTGTTTTTT.

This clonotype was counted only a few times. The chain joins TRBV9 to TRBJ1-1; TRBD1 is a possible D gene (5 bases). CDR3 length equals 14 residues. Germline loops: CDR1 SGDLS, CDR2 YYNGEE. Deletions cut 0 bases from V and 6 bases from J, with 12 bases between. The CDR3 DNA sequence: TGTGCCAGCAGCGTAGCCCCTAGCAGGGCTGAAGCTTTCTTT. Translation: CASSVAPSRAEAFF. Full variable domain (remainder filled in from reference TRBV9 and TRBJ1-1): DSGVTQTPKHLITATGQRVTLRCSPRSGDLSVYWYQQSLDQGLQFLIQYYNGEERAKGNILERFSAQQFPDLHSELNLSSLELGDSALYFCASSVAPSRAEAFFGQGTRLTVV.

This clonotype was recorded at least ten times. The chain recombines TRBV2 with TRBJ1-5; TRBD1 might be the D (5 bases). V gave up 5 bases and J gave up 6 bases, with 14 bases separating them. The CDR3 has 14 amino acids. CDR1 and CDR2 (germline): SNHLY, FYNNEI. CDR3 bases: TGTGCCAGCAGTATCGAGGGGTCTGGTCAGCCCCAGCATTTT. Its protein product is CASSIEGSGQPQHF.

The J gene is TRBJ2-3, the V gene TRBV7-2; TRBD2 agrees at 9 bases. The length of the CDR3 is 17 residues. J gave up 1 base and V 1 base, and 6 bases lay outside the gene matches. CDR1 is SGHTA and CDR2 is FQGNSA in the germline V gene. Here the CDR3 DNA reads TGTGCCAGCAGCTTAGGAACTAGCGGGCCTCGCACAGATACGCAGTATTTT. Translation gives CASSLGTSGPRTDTQYF.

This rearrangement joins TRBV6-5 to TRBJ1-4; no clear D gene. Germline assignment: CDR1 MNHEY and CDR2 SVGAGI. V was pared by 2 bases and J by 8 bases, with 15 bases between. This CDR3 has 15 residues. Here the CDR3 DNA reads TGTGCCAGCAGTTACGCCCCCCGCAGTCGGGAAAAACTGTTTTTT. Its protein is CASSYAPRSREKLFF.

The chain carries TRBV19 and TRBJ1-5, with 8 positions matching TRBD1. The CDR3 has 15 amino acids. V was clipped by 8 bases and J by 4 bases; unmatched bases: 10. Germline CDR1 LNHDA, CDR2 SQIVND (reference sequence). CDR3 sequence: CASGIEDRANQPQHF. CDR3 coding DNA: TGTGCCAGTGGGATCGAGGACAGGGCTAATCAGCCCCAGCATTTT.

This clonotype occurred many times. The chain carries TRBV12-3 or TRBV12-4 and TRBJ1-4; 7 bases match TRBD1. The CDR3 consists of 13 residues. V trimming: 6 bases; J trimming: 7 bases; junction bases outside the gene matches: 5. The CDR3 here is CASSLNRGEKLFF. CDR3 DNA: TGTGCCAGCAGCCTCAACAGGGGTGAAAAACTGTTTTTT.

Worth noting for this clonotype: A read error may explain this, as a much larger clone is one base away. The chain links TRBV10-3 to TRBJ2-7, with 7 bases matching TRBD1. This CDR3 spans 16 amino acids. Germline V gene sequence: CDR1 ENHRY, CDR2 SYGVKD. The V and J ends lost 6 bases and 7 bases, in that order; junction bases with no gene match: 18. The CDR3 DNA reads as TGTGCCATCAGCGCCCATACCGGGACAGATGCCGGGGAGCAGTACTTC. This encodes CAISAHTGTDAGEQYF.